Included here is one T cell receptor beta chain sequence, with context. The specificity of this receptor is unknown. Base qualities are not recorded, but no much larger clone differs from it by a single base. A patient counted as having stable Graves' hyperthyroidism if no progression to ophthalmopathy occurred over 18 months of follow-up. Hyperthyroidism patients were aged 18 to 65 years and newly diagnosed, with disease duration of less than 2 months. The study excluded patients with uncontrolled infections, other autoimmune diseases, pregnancy or lactation. Diagnoses were based on clinical symptoms, serum thyroxine and TRAb, thyroid ultrasound and orbital computed tomography. PBMCs were separated from about 10 ml of fresh peripheral blood using Ficoll-Paque density gradient centrifugation. Total RNA was extracted with Trizol reagent, and quality was checked on an Agilent 2100 Bioanalyzer. The TCR beta CDR3 regions were amplified from RNA transcripts. The first round of RT-PCR for the TCR CDR3 was performed with the HTBI primer set and the Qiagen OneStep RT-PCR kit. A second multiplex PCR round built the libraries, followed by size selection and purification. Libraries were sequenced paired-end with 100 bp reads on an Illumina HiSeq2000. The authors' analysis ran thus. SOAPnuke was used to process the raw data, throwing out any read that contained adapters or uncalled bases, had a mean Phred below 15, or lacked an exact constant-primer or identifier match. High-quality paired reads were merged using COPE v1.2.5, and each unique nucleotide sequence was defined as a clonotype. Clonotypes were aligned to IMGT TRBV, TRBD and TRBJ reference segments using MiTCR v1.1. Only V-J combinations with frequency above 0.0001, covering about 99% of repertoires, were analysed. A TCS score was defined as the ratio of F50 (clonal expansion) to E x V (chaos), with BLOSUM62-based TCRdist applied between CDR3 peptides within each V-J. Welch's t-statistics and random forest reduced around 520 V-J features to roughly 13, which were used in a naive Bayes classifier (R e1071). The raw public data were reprocessed by TCRdb itself: fastp quality trimming at Q25, MiXCR clonotype calling, in-frame beta chains only. When rows share a CDR3 protein, they turn into one entry using the most common DNA and genes. Clone size and V and J calls follow TCRdb, not the original study. This sample comprises 380,000 or so distinct CDR3 sequences, approximately 15% of them detected only once. The biggest ten clones account for approximately 25% of the sample.

The sample is drawn from a study of T cells in Graves' hyperthyroidism and ophthalmopathy (dated by TCRdb to 2018 to 2020). With regard to the full study: Peripheral blood samples were taken at initial diagnosis, before any treatment was given. The study also compared thyroid tissue and blood T-cell repertoires from a handful of Graves' hyperthyroidism patients. Once sampling was done, hyperthyroidism patients were given methimazole at a starting dose of 30 mg daily, whereas ophthalmopathy patients were given high-dose intravenous methylprednisolone. Whether ophthalmopathy could be predicted prospectively was tested in an independent validation cohort made up of approximately 19 hyperthyroidism patients plus 17 patients who later progressed to ophthalmopathy. According to the paper, TCR Vbeta CDR3 sequencing was carried out on around 140 peripheral blood samples, which came from around 43 ophthalmopathy, 70 to 80 hyperthyroidism and approximately 17 progressor patients. To identify TCR V-J signatures that set the groups apart, the researchers used a discovery cohort of about a hundred patients, made up of roughly 45 with Graves' ophthalmopathy and some 58 with stable Graves' hyperthyroidism. The 95 to 100 discovery patients were divided at random into training and test sets in a 7:3 ratio.

Including the terminal cysteine and phenylalanine, the CDR3 comprises 11 residues. Here the CDR3 DNA is all that survives: 33 bases in frame from base 1. From a lookup of the germline V gene, CDR1 and CDR2 are MDHEN and SYDVKM. Deletion took 10 bases off V and 9 bases off J, with a span of 13 bases between the germline ends. Study-level results and caveats: No statistical method was used to fix the sample size in advance, and group allocation was not hidden from the investigators. In validation, progression to ophthalmopathy was predicted by the model with 65% to 71% sensitivity and roughly 76% specificity, a median of approximately 7.1 months before onset. In cross-validation, a model built on a 13 V-J signature told ophthalmopathy apart from stable hyperthyroidism with approximately 90% sensitivity and 81% to 82% specificity, and in testing the same model reached 80%/75%. Blood samples also contained most of the expanded thyroid clonotypes (frequency above 0.001), which suggests that blood repertoires may reflect thyroid immune responses.

This receptor chain uses TRBV28 and TRBJ2-1; no D gene call is confident. The clonotype comes from a woman under 40 with Graves' hyperthyroidism. Sequenced input: blood. The CDR3 corresponds to CAITNLSEQFF. The DNA is TGTGCCATCACGAACCTCAGTGAGCAGTTCTTC.